This TCR beta chain emerged from a study of T cell repertoires in cytomegalovirus infection. Study overall: Recently identified HLA-C-restricted CMV epitopes were used, and well-studied HLA-B-restricted CMV epitopes were used as well. A matching HLA type, together with CMV infection, was signaled by public TCR beta signatures. General study findings and limits: HLA-C-restricted CMV clonotypes gave the most frequent clonotype in two of eight donors. Individuals carrying CMV plus the relevant HLA were identified by cumulative frequency of public TCR beta families.

TCRdb re-analysed the reads in MiXCR, keeping a single row per CDR3 protein. The sample lists about 890,000 distinct CDR3 sequences, 25% to 40% occurring once. The CDR3 runs 18 residues. Germline V gene lookup returns CDR1 LNHDA and CDR2 SQIVND (reference sequence). J lost 0 bases, V lost 5 bases, and 10 bases had no gene match. Of note for this clonotype: What it binds is unknown.

The sequence was obtained from a human donor in good health (CMV status not recorded). Some clones in this sample may be carry-over from other donors' samples. Specimen: cultured CD8+ T cells from PBMCs, collected from culture after CMV antigen stimulation. The J gene is TRBJ1-5, the V gene TRBV19; TRBD1 matches 10 bases. CDR3 DNA sequence: TGTGCCAGTAGTTCGTATTCGACAGGGGGCCCTAGCAATCAGCCCCAGCATTTT. Translation gives CASSSYSTGGPSNQPQHF. The complete variable domain, with remaining parts taken from reference TRBV19 and TRBJ1-5, reads DGGITQSPKYLFRKEGQNVTLSCEQNLNHDAMYWYRQDPGQGLRLIYYSQIVNDFQKGDIAEGYSVSREKKESFPLTVTSAQKNPTAFYLCASSSYSTGGPSNQPQHFGDGTRLSIL.